These 8 T cell receptor beta chains were sequenced from one sample in a study of T cells in Graves' hyperthyroidism and ophthalmopathy. RNA transcripts were the template for amplifying TCR beta CDR3 regions. Primed by the HTBI set, a first-round RT-PCR was run on the TCR CDR3. TCRdb itself ran the multiplex PCR reads through MiXCR, one entry per CDR3 protein. Seen here are hundreds of thousands of distinct CDR3 sequences, 22% observed once, and the top ten hold 45% to 50%. The sample consisted of blood. These receptors were obtained from a woman between 70 and 85 years old with Graves' ophthalmopathy.

CDR3 sequence: CASSRGSAEAFF. The CDR3 DNA is TGTGCCAGTAGTCGCGGTAGCGCTGAAGCTTTCTTT. V gene TRBV19 combines with J gene TRBJ1-1, with D unclear. Germline CDR1 LNHDA, CDR2 SQIVND (reference sequence). V gave up 5 bases and J gave up 6 bases, with 10 bases separating them. This CDR3 spans 12 amino acids.

This clonotype was observed a handful of times. The V call is TRBV7-2, the J call TRBJ2-7; 10 nucleotides line up with TRBD1. V lost 5 bases, J lost 5 bases, and 12 bases stayed unmatched. The length of the CDR3 is 16 residues. Germline V gene lookup returns CDR1 SGHTA and CDR2 FQGNSA. CDR3 coding DNA: TGTGCCAGCAGCGCCCAAGGGGGACAGGGGTACCACGAGCAGTACTTC. Translated, it gives CASSAQGGQGYHEQYF. The complete variable domain, with remaining parts taken from reference TRBV7-2 and TRBJ2-7, reads GAGVSQSPSNKVTEKGKDVELRCDPISGHTALYWYRQSLGQGLEFLIYFQGNSAPDKSGLPSDRFSAERTGGSVSTLTIQRTQQEDSAVYLCASSAQGGQGYHEQYFGPGTRLTVT.

The CDR3: CASSEMIAGAAGELFF. The CDR3 DNA follows: TGTGCCAGCAGTGAAATGATAGCGGGAGCGGCCGGGGAGCTGTTTTTT. The V and J genes are TRBV2 and TRBJ2-2; 9 bases line up with TRBD2. Germline V gene sequence: CDR1 SNHLY, CDR2 FYNNEI. The CDR3 spans 16 residues. V lost 2 bases to trimming and J lost 6 bases; unmatched junction nucleotides: 7.

In its sample, this clonotype was seen many times. The J gene is TRBJ2-7, the V gene TRBV7-2, with D perhaps matching TRBD2 (6 bases). The CDR3 length is 14 residues. V lost 10 bases and J lost 0, with 16 bases in between. Germline CDR1 is SGHTA and CDR2 is FQGNSA. The DNA for the CDR3 is TGTGCCACCCGCCGGCTAGCGAACTCCTACGAGCAGTACTTC. Residues: CATRRLANSYEQYF.

The rearrangement links TRBV3-1 to TRBJ2-7; a possible D gene is TRBD2 (6 bases). V was clipped by 2 bases and J by 2 bases, with 16 bases between them. Germline V gene data show CDR1 as LGHDT and CDR2 as YNNKEL (reference sequence). This CDR3 has 16 amino acids. The CDR3 sequence is CASSQPLTGVAYEQYF. DNA for the CDR3: TGTGCCAGCAGCCAACCCCTTACGGGAGTAGCCTACGAGCAGTACTTC.

The gene calls are TRBV11-3 and TRBJ2-3, with TRBD2 matching over 7 bases. Trimming removed 5 bases from V and 2 bases from J; junction bases left unmatched: 4. The CDR3 has 14 amino acids. The germline CDR1 and CDR2 sequences are SGHNT and YENEEA. The CDR3 DNA sequence: TGTGCCAGCAGCAAGGGGACTAACACAGATACGCAGTATTTT. This encodes CASSKGTNTDTQYF. Looking up the rest from reference TRBV11-3 and TRBJ2-3 gives the full variable domain: EAGVVQSPRYKIIEKKQPVAFWCNPISGHNTLYWYLQNLGQGPELLIRYENEEAVDDSQLPKDRFSAERLKGVDSTLKIQPAELGDSAVYLCASSKGTNTDTQYFGPGTRLTVL.

This clonotype has only one observation. Being one base from a much bigger clone, this may be a read error. The gene calls are TRBV28 and TRBJ2-7; 10 nucleotides match TRBD1. The V gene's germline CDR1 is MDHEN and CDR2 SYDVKM. The CDR3 runs to 17 residues. The J segment lost 6 bases and the V segment lost 1 base, leaving 12 bases of the junction unmatched. The chain's CDR3 is CASSLSSRDRGQFEQYF. Written as DNA, the CDR3 is TGTGCCAGCAGTTTATCCTCCCGGGACAGGGGACAGTTCGAGCAGTACTTC.

The chain joins TRBV30 to TRBJ2-7; 9 bases fit TRBD1. Unmatched junction bases numbered 6, after V lost 4 bases and J lost 5 bases. Germline V lookup: CDR1 GTSNPN, CDR2 SVGIG (reference sequence). The CDR3 contains 13 residues. The CDR3 region has the DNA TGTGCCTGGAACTGGGGACAGGGTAACGAGCAGTACTTC. Protein sequence: CAWNWGQGNEQYF.